The 11 T cell receptor beta chains reported below all come from one sample, sequenced in a study of blood T cell repertoires in COVID-19. This table comes from immunoSEQ multiplex PCR, and its TCRdb copy is limited to in-frame clones, with some not included. The sample contains approximately 42,000 clones, around three quarters of which appear only once. Source material: peripheral blood. The receptors shown here come from a man aged 80 or over with acute or convalescent COVID-19.

The gene calls are TRBV7-6 and TRBJ2-3; TRBD2 matches at 7 bases. Germline CDR1 and CDR2: SGHVS and FNYEAQ. The CDR3 loop spans 16 amino acids. The junction had 11 bases not matched to a gene; V was cut back by 5 bases and J by 3 bases. CDR3 protein: CASSLTGGRGTDTQYF. The CDR3 nucleotides read TGTGCCAGCAGCCTTACCGGCGGGAGAGGGACAGATACGCAGTATTTT.

This rearrangement joins TRBV7-2 to TRBJ1-6; D uncertain. The V gene's germline CDR1 is SGHTA and CDR2 FQGNSA. The CDR3 extends over 12 amino acids. Trimming cost V 4 bases and J 8 bases, with 6 bases left between them. CDR3 in DNA: TGTGCCAGCAGCTCATACTATTCACCCCTCCACTTT. Translation: CASSSYYSPLHF.

This clone is a singleton in its sample. The CDR3 DNA follows: TGTGCCAGCAAAACGGAACAGGGGGCGGGCTATGGCTACACCTTC. This gives the protein CASKTEQGAGYGYTF. V usage is TRBV28 and J usage is TRBJ1-2, with 9 bases that match TRBD1. Trimming took 7 bases from V and 4 from J; bases not matched to a gene: 10. Germline V gene data show CDR1 as MDHEN and CDR2 as SYDVKM. The CDR3 is 15 residues long.

The V call is TRBV3-1 (or the pseudogene TRBV3-2), the J call TRBJ2-1; D possibly corresponds to TRBD2 (5 bases). Germline V gene data show CDR1 as LGHDT and CDR2 as YNNKEL (reference sequence). Trimming removed 0 bases at V and 1 base at J, with 10 bases between. The CDR3 runs to 16 residues. The CDR3 nucleotides read TGTGCCAGCAGCCAAGATACTAGGACTTCCTACAATGAGCAGTTCTTC. As protein: CASSQDTRTSYNEQFF.

This clone was recorded only once. The chain is built from TRBV5-1 and TRBJ1-1; no clear D. The CDR3 is 15 residues long. CDR1 is SGHRS and CDR2 is YFSETQ in the germline V gene. Trimming pared 4 bases from V and 1 base from J, leaving 14 bases between. This chain's CDR3 is CASSLQGGRNTEAFF. The CDR3 coding sequence is TGCGCCAGCAGCCTCCAAGGCGGGAGGAACACTGAAGCTTTCTTT.

This chain uses TRBV5-1 with TRBJ2-3; TRBD1 matches at 7 bases. V was pared by 4 bases and J by 1 base, with 6 bases of the junction left unmatched. Germline CDR1 and CDR2: SGHRS and YFSETQ. The CDR3 runs to 15 residues. CDR3 region: CASSGRQGGTDTQYF. In nucleotides, the CDR3 is TGCGCCAGCAGCGGGAGACAGGGCGGCACAGATACGCAGTATTTT. Supplemented by reference TRBV5-1 and TRBJ2-3, the full variable domain reads KAGVTQTPRYLIKTRGQQVTLSCSPISGHRSVSWYQQTPGQGLQFLFEYFSETQRNKGNFPGRFSGRQFSNSRSEMNVSTLELGDSALYLCASSGRQGGTDTQYFGPGTRLTVL.

The chain is built from TRBV4-1 and TRBJ2-5; 7 bases line up with TRBD2. J gave up 4 bases and V 1 base, and 6 bases lay outside the gene matches. Germline CDR1 MGHRA, CDR2 YSYEKL. The CDR3 runs 15 residues. The CDR3 bases are TGCGCCAGCAGCCAAGGCGGGACTATACGAGAGACCCAGTACTTC. Its translation: CASSQGGTIRETQYF.

The chain uses TRBV5-8 and TRBJ1-1, with D perhaps matching TRBD1 (5 bases). Germline V gene data show CDR1 as SGHTS and CDR2 as YDEGEE. V dropped 7 bases and J dropped 1 base, with 14 bases sitting between them. This CDR3 is 14 amino acids long. The CDR3 nucleotides are TGTGCCAGCTCTCAAGGGGTGGGGAACACTGAAGCTTTCTTT. This sequence encodes CASSQGVGNTEAFF.

On this clone: This sample includes further DNA sequences coding for the same CDR3. This chain joins TRBV5-5 and TRBJ2-7; TRBD1 matches 11 bases. The CDR3 is 15 residues long. V was clipped by 3 bases and J by 1 base; unmatched bases: 3. The V gene's germline CDR1 is SGHKS and CDR2 YYEKEE (reference sequence). This CDR3 reads CASSWGQGGSYEQYF. The DNA of the CDR3 is TGTGCCAGCAGCTGGGGACAGGGGGGATCCTACGAGCAGTACTTC.

The J gene is TRBJ1-1, the V gene TRBV11-2; perhaps TRBD1 as D (5 bases). The CDR3 spans 16 residues. Trimming pared 0 bases from V and 1 base from J, leaving 12 bases between. Germline CDR1 and CDR2: SGHAT and FQNNGV. CDR3 loop: CASSLEFTGANTEAFF. CDR3 coding DNA: TGTGCCAGCAGCTTAGAGTTTACAGGTGCGAACACTGAAGCTTTCTTT.

The gene calls are TRBV19 and TRBJ1-5, with D uncertain. CDR1 and CDR2 from the germline V gene are LNHDA and SQIVND (reference sequence). The CDR3 runs to 14 residues. The V and J ends lost 1 base and 4 bases respectively, with 8 bases between them. CDR3 sequence reads: CASSIVGGNQPQHF. The CDR3 bases are TGTGCCAGTAGTATAGTCGGCGGGAATCAGCCCCAGCATTTT. Full variable domain (missing parts from reference TRBV19 and TRBJ1-5): DGGITQSPKYLFRKEGQNVTLSCEQNLNHDAMYWYRQDPGQGLRLIYYSQIVNDFQKGDIAEGYSVSREKKESFPLTVTSAQKNPTAFYLCASSIVGGNQPQHFGDGTRLSIL.